Presented here are 14 T cell receptor beta chains from one specimen sequenced in a study of blood T cell repertoires in COVID-19. Measured with immunoSEQ multiplex PCR; TCRdb has only the in-frame clones, and not every one. This sample has some 320,000 clones, with 85% found just once. The sample consisted of PBMCs or T cells enriched from blood (not recorded which). The source of these receptors is a woman in her twenties or thirties who had been exposed to COVID-19.

J is TRBJ1-2 and V is TRBV14; possible D gene TRBD1, 6 bases. This CDR3 spans 15 amino acids. Trimming stripped 4 bases from V and 0 bases from J, with 12 bases between. Germline V gene lookup returns CDR1 SGHDN and CDR2 FVKESK. The CDR3 here is CASSLRTGSNYGYTF. The CDR3 DNA sequence: TGTGCCAGCAGCCTTCGAACAGGGTCTAACTATGGCTACACCTTC.

CDR3 amino acids: CASSPARGTTYEQYF. CDR3 DNA: TGTGCCAGCAGCCCCGCTAGGGGGACAACCTACGAGCAGTACTTC. This rearrangement joins TRBV5-5 to TRBJ2-7, with a tentative D call TRBD1 (6 bases). Germline V gene sequence: CDR1 SGHKS, CDR2 YYEKEE (reference sequence). The CDR3 is 15 amino acids. Trimming removed 4 bases at V and 2 bases at J, with 16 bases between.

The chain uses TRBV25-1 and TRBJ1-2; 8 bases match TRBD1. After removal of 4 bases from V and 9 bases from J, the junction contained 7 bases not matched to a gene. The CDR3 sequence is 13 residues long. The V gene's germline CDR1 is MGHDK and CDR2 SYGVNS. In DNA form, the CDR3 reads TGTGCCAGCAGTGTACAGGGGGAGCTGAGCTACACCTTC. Protein product: CASSVQGELSYTF.

The gene calls are TRBV30 and TRBJ2-5, with TRBD2 matching 12 bases. Germline CDR1 and CDR2: GTSNPN and SVGIG (reference sequence). The CDR3 length is 16 residues. The J segment lost 0 bases and the V segment lost 1 base, leaving 3 bases of the junction unmatched. CDR3 region: CAWSGLAGGDQETQYF. DNA for the CDR3: TGTGCCTGGAGTGGGCTAGCGGGGGGGGACCAAGAGACCCAGTACTTC.

The chain combines TRBV9 with TRBJ2-3, with D uncertain. The ends were cut back, 3 bases at V and 5 bases at J, with 10 bases in the middle. Germline loops: CDR1 SGDLS, CDR2 YYNGEE. This CDR3 comprises 13 residues. This CDR3 is CASSESVKDTQYF. The DNA of the CDR3 is TGTGCCAGCAGCGAAAGCGTGAAAGATACGCAGTATTTT.

The chain has TRBV25-1 and TRBJ2-3, with D uncertain. CDR3 length: 13 amino acids. Germline V gives CDR1 MGHDK, CDR2 SYGVNS. V gave up 3 bases and J gave up 4 bases, with 8 bases separating them. The CDR3 reads CASSDQNADTQYF. CDR3 in DNA: TGTGCCAGCAGTGACCAGAACGCAGATACGCAGTATTTT.

The rearrangement links TRBV7-3 to TRBJ2-1; 8 bases map to TRBD2. Trimming cost V 2 bases and J 6 bases; bases outside gene matches: 6. CDR1 is SGHTA, CDR2 FQGTGA, per germline. CDR3 length equals 15 residues. The CDR3 DNA is TGTGCCAGCAGCTTACTGACGGGAGGGCCCAATGAGCAGTTCTTC. Protein sequence: CASSLLTGGPNEQFF. The variable domain in full, completed from reference TRBV7-3 and TRBJ2-1, reads GAGVSQTPSNKVTEKGKYVELRCDPISGHTALYWYRQSLGQGPEFLIYFQGTGAADDSGLPNDRFFAVRPEGSVSTLKIQRTERGDSAVYLCASSLLTGGPNEQFFGPGTRLTVL.

The V and J genes are TRBV15 and TRBJ1-4; no firm D call. The CDR3 consists of 15 residues. Trimming left V 0 bases short and J 3 bases short, with 8 bases between. Germline CDR1 and CDR2: LNHNV and YYDKDF (reference sequence). CDR3 bases: TGTGCCACCAGCAGAGATTTGGCGGCTAATGAAAAACTGTTTTTT. Translated, it gives CATSRDLAANEKLFF. Supplemented by reference TRBV15 and TRBJ1-4, the full variable domain reads DAMVIQNPRYQVTQFGKPVTLSCSQTLNHNVMYWYQQKSSQAPKLLFHYYDKDFNNEADTPDNFQSRRPNTSFCFLDIRSPGLGDTAMYLCATSRDLAANEKLFFGSGTQLSVL.

CDR3 region: CASSFSPGGHSYEQYF. For the CDR3, the DNA is TGTGCCAGCAGTTTCTCTCCAGGGGGACACTCCTACGAGCAGTACTTC. V usage is TRBV6-6 and J usage is TRBJ2-7, with 7 positions matching TRBD1. The CDR3 loop spans 16 amino acids. Germline values: CDR1 MNHNY, CDR2 SVGAGI (reference sequence). With V trimmed by 4 bases and J by 0 bases, 9 bases remained unmatched.

The chain links TRBV24-1 to TRBJ1-4; D is undetermined. The CDR3 is 15 residues long. Trimming left V 3 bases short and J 7 bases short, with 14 bases between. Germline V lookup: CDR1 KGHDR, CDR2 SFDVKD. The CDR3 region has the DNA TGTGCCACCAGTGATAACCGGTGGAGCGGTGAAAAACTGTTTTTT. As protein: CATSDNRWSGEKLFF.

V gene TRBV7-3 combines with J gene TRBJ2-1, with D perhaps TRBD2 (6 bases). V lost 1 base and J lost 4, with 11 bases in between. CDR1 SGHTA and CDR2 FQGTGA come from the germline V gene. The CDR3 has 15 residues. The CDR3 bases are TGTGCCAGCAGCTTAAGGTTCGGGGGATACAATGAGCAGTTCTTC. This codes for CASSLRFGGYNEQFF.

The chain recombines TRBV2 with TRBJ2-1, with 10 positions matching TRBD2. Per germline, CDR1 SNHLY and CDR2 FYNNEI. The CDR3 is 15 residues long. The V segment lost 3 bases and the J segment 6 bases; nucleotides outside the gene matches: 5. The chain's CDR3 is CASSEGLAGVNEQFF. The DNA of the CDR3 is TGTGCCAGCAGTGAGGGTCTAGCGGGAGTCAATGAGCAGTTCTTC.

The V call is TRBV14, the J call TRBJ2-3, with 7 bases lining up with TRBD1. V was pared by 4 bases and J by 2 bases, with 6 bases of the junction left unmatched. The germline CDR1 and CDR2 sequences are SGHDN and FVKESK. This CDR3 comprises 15 residues. The CDR3: CASSRDRASTDTQYF. In DNA, the CDR3 is TGTGCCAGCAGCCGCGACAGGGCTTCCACAGATACGCAGTATTTT.

The J gene is TRBJ1-1, the V gene TRBV3-1 (or the pseudogene TRBV3-2); TRBD1 might be the D (5 bases). Germline-derived CDR1 and CDR2 are LGHDT and YNNKEL (reference sequence). Trimming pared 4 bases from V and 0 bases from J, leaving 12 bases between. This CDR3 is 15 amino acids long. CDR3 loop: CASSLYQGMNTEAFF. The CDR3 coding sequence is TGTGCCAGCAGCCTATATCAGGGCATGAACACTGAAGCTTTCTTT.